The 10 T cell receptor beta chains below were found in one sample sequenced in a study of T cell responses to AZD1222 COVID-19 vaccine listed by TCRdb under 2021. The intended sense of this specimen's time point label: baseline before first vaccination. Library creation used the immunoSEQ multiplex PCR assay. As stored in TCRdb, this immuneACCESS dataset retains in-frame rearrangements with V and J assigned. A fraction of the clones does not appear; measured against another copy, unresolved V genes explain less than half of the discrepancy, and the remainder lacks a known reason. The sample table contains 120,000 to 150,000 clones; only one count was recorded for around 90% of them. Together, the top ten hold approximately 6% of the sample. Sample: peripheral blood, taken on day 0 of AZD1222 vaccination. Every receptor here comes from an adult in good health.

This chain uses TRBV9 with TRBJ1-2, with D uncertain. This CDR3 spans 13 amino acids. Per the germline V gene, CDR1 is SGDLS and CDR2 is YYNGEE. V was clipped by 4 bases and J by 8 bases, with 15 bases between them. The CDR3 bases are TGTGCCAGCAGCCCCGTAGTTTGGGAGGGCTACACCTTC. Protein: CASSPVVWEGYTF.

J is TRBJ1-5 and V is TRBV5-8; 9 nucleotides align to TRBD1. The CDR3 spans 16 residues. CDR1 is SGHTS and CDR2 is YDEGEE in the germline V gene. Trimming at V came to 4 bases and at J to 4 bases, leaving 9 bases not matched to a gene. CDR3 bases: TGTGCCAGCAGCAATAGCGTCGGGACAGGGAATCAGCCCCAGCATTTT. Its protein is CASSNSVGTGNQPQHF.

This sequence joins TRBV28 and TRBJ1-5; maybe TRBD1 (5 bases). This CDR3 has 14 amino acids. V was cut by 2 bases and J by 4 bases, with 9 bases left in between. The germline V gene has CDR1 MDHEN and CDR2 SYDVKM. The CDR3 DNA reads as TGTGCCAGCAGTTTACCAGGGCCGAATCAGCCCCAGCATTTT. It codes for CASSLPGPNQPQHF.

The rearrangement uses TRBV6-5 and TRBJ1-1; D gene uncertain. The CDR3 has 14 residues. The V gene lost 5 bases and the J gene lost 1 base, with 11 bases spanning the gap. Germline V lookup: CDR1 MNHEY, CDR2 SVGAGI. CDR3 protein: CASSPSFANTEAFF. The CDR3 coding sequence is TGTGCCAGCAGTCCCTCATTCGCGAACACTGAAGCTTTCTTT.

V usage is TRBV19 and J usage is TRBJ1-3; no reliable D call. Between the trimmed V and J ends, which lost 4 bases and 0 bases, there was a span of 7 bases. This CDR3 region has 14 residues. From germline, CDR1 is LNHDA and CDR2 SQIVND (reference sequence). CDR3 DNA: TGTGCCAGTAGTACAGAAGTCTCTGGAAACACCATATATTTT. Protein sequence: CASSTEVSGNTIYF.

The gene calls are TRBV19 and TRBJ1-4; TRBD1 is a possible D gene (6 bases). The CDR3 is 13 residues long. Germline V gene data show CDR1 as LNHDA and CDR2 as SQIVND (reference sequence). V dropped 4 bases and J dropped 8 bases, with 11 bases sitting between them. CDR3: CASSTGVGEKLFF. Here the CDR3 DNA reads TGTGCCAGTAGTACAGGGGTGGGCGAAAAACTGTTTTTT.

This chain uses TRBV29-1 with TRBJ1-5; TRBD1 matches at 9 bases. The CDR3 spans 13 residues. From germline, CDR1 is SQVTM and CDR2 ANQGSEA. The trim removed 1 base at V and 5 bases at J, leaving 0 bases unmatched. Here the CDR3 DNA reads TGCAGCGTTGAAGGGACAGGGGATCAGCCCCAGCATTTT. Translation gives CSVEGTGDQPQHF.

The chain employs TRBV27 and TRBJ2-7; D not certain. The ends were cut back, 3 bases at V and 2 bases at J, with 20 bases in the middle. CDR3 length equals 17 residues. Germline lookup yields CDR1 MNHEY and CDR2 SMNVEV (reference sequence). Here the CDR3 reads CASSFSHGDGVPYEQYF. The CDR3 nucleotides read TGTGCCAGCAGTTTCAGCCATGGGGATGGTGTTCCCTACGAGCAGTACTTC.

V and J are TRBV5-6 and TRBJ1-5, with D possibly matching TRBD1 (6 bases). The CDR3 contains 15 residues. Germline assignment: CDR1 SGHDT and CDR2 YYEEEE. V was pared by 0 bases and J by 6 bases, with 13 bases between. CDR3 sequence (DNA): TGTGCCAGCAGCTTGGGGGCAGGGGTCAGTCAGCCCCAGCATTTT. Translating gives CASSLGAGVSQPQHF.

V gene TRBV28 combines with J gene TRBJ2-5, with TRBD2 identical over 8 bases. The CDR3 is 15 amino acids. The J segment lost 4 bases and the V segment lost 2 bases, leaving 6 bases of the junction unmatched. Per the germline V gene, CDR1 is MDHEN and CDR2 is SYDVKM. In DNA form, the CDR3 reads TGTGCCAGCAGTTTAAGGGCAGGGACTAGAGAGACCCAGTACTTC. Protein sequence: CASSLRAGTRETQYF. The complete variable domain, with remaining parts taken from reference TRBV28 and TRBJ2-5, reads DVKVTQSSRYLVKRTGEKVFLECVQDMDHENMFWYRQDPGLGLRLIYFSYDVKMKEKGDIPEGYSVSREKKERFSLILESASTNQTSMYLCASSLRAGTRETQYFGPGTRLLVL.